The 2 T cell receptor beta chains below were found in one sample sequenced in a study of OX40 agonist ivuxolimab in advanced cancers. Some clones are missing from TCRdb's copy, which holds only in-frame ones; the method was immunoSEQ multiplex PCR. Of more than 65,000 clones in the sample, about 88% were seen once. The source was CD4+ or CD8+ T cells sorted from blood, collected in a trial of the OX40 agonist ivuxolimab. The receptor source for this set is an adult with an advanced solid tumor such as melanoma, head and neck, liver or kidney cancer.

This clone was observed once. The chain links TRBV2 to TRBJ2-5, with D maybe TRBD2 (6 bases). The end of the DNA aligns better with TRBJ2-7, so the J call may be wrong. The germline CDR1 and CDR2 sequences are SNHLY and FYNNEI. The CDR3 extends over 18 amino acids. CDR3 residues: CASRYRTGGTAVTYEQYF. The CDR3 coding sequence is TGTGCCAGCAGATACAGAACGGGCGGGACGGCGGTAACCTACGAGCAGTACTTC.

The chain recombines TRBV7-2 with TRBJ2-1; TRBD2 agrees at 11 bases. The CDR3 totals 16 residues. Trimming removed 3 bases from V and 9 bases from J; junction bases left unmatched: 10. Germline V lookup: CDR1 SGHTA, CDR2 FQGNSA. CDR3 sequence: CASSFDSGRVGSEQFF. The CDR3 region has the DNA TGTGCCAGCAGCTTCGATAGCGGGAGGGTAGGAAGTGAGCAGTTCTTC.